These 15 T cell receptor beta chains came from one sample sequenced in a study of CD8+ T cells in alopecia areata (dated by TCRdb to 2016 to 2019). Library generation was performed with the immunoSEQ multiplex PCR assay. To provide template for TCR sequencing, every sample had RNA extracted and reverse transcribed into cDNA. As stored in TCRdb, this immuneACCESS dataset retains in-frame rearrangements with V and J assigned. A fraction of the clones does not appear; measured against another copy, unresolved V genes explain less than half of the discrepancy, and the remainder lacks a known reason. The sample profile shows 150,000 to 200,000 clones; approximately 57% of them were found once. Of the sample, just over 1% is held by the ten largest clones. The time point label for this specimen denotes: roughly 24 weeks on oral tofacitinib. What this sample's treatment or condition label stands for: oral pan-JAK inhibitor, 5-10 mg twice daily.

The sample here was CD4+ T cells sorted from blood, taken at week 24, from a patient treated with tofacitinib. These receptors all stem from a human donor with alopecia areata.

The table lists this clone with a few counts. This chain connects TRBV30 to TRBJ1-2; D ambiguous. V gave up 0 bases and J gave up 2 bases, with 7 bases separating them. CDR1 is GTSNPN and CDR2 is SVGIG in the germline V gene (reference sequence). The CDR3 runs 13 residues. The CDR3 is CAWSVQANYGYTF. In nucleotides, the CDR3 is TGTGCCTGGAGTGTTCAAGCGAACTATGGCTACACCTTC.

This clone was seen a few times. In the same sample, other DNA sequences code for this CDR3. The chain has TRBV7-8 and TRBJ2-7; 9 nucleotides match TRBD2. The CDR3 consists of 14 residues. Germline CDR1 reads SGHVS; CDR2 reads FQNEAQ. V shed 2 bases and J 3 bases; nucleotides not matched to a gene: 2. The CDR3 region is CASSLLAGSYEQYF. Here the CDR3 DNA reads TGTGCCAGCAGCTTACTAGCGGGGAGCTACGAGCAGTACTTC.

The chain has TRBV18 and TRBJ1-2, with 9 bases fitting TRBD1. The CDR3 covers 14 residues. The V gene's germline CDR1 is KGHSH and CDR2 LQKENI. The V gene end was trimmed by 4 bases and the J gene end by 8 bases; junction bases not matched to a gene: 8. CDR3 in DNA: TGTGCCAGCTCACTTAAGGACAGGGGAGACGGCTACACCTTC. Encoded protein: CASSLKDRGDGYTF. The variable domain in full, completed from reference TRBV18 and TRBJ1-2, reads NAGVMQNPRHLVRRRGQEARLRCSPMKGHSHVYWYRQLPEEGLKFMVYLQKENIIDESGMPKERFSAEFPKEGPSILRIQQVVRGDSAAYFCASSLKDRGDGYTFGSGTRLTVV.

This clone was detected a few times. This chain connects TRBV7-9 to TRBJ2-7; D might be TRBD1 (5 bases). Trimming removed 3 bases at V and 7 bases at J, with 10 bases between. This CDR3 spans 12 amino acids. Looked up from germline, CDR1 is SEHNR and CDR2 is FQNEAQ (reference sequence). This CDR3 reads CASSFFPGEQYF. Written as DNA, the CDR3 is TGTGCCAGCAGCTTTTTTCCAGGGGAGCAGTACTTC. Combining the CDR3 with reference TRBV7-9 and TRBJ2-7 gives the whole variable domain DTGVSQNPRHKITKRGQNVTFRCDPISEHNRLYWYRQTLGQGPEFLTYFQNEAQLEKSRLLSDRFSAERPKGSFSTLEIQRTEQGDSAMYLCASSFFPGEQYFGPGTRLTVT.

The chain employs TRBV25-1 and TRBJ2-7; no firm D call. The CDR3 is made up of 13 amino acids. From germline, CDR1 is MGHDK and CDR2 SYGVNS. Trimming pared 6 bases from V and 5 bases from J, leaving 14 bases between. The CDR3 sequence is CASRRDMSDEQYF. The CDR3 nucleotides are TGTGCCAGCAGGCGAGATATGAGCGACGAGCAGTACTTC.

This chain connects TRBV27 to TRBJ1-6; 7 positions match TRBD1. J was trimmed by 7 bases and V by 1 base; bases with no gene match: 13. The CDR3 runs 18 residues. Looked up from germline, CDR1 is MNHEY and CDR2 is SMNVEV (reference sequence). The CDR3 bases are TGTGCCAGCAGTTTATATGGTGGCCAGGGGGTCGACAATTCACCCCTCCACTTT. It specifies CASSLYGGQGVDNSPLHF.

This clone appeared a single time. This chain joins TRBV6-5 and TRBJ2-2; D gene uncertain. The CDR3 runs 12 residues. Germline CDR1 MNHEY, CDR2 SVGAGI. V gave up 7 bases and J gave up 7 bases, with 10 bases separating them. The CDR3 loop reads CASTRSDGELFF. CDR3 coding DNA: TGTGCCAGCACCCGGTCAGACGGGGAGCTGTTTTTT.

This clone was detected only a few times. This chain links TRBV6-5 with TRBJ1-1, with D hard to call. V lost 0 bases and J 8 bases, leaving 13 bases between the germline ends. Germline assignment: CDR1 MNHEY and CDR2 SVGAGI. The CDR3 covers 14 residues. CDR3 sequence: CASSYSIGRQEAFF. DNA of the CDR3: TGTGCCAGCAGTTACTCGATTGGCAGGCAGGAAGCTTTCTTT.

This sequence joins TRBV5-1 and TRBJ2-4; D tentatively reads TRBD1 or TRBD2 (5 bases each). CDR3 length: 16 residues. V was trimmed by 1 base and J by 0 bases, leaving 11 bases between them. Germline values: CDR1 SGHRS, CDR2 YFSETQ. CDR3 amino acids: CASSLSQGVAKNIQYF. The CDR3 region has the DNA TGCGCCAGCAGCTTGAGTCAGGGAGTAGCCAAAAACATTCAGTACTTC.

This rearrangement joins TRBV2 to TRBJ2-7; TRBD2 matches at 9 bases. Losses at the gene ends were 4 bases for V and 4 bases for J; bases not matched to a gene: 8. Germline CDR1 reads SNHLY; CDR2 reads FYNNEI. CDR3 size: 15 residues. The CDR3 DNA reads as TGTGCCAGCAGTGCAAGCGGGGGGATCGGATACGAGCAGTACTTC. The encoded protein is CASSASGGIGYEQYF. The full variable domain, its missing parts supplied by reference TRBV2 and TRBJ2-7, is EPEVTQTPSHQVTQMGQEVILRCVPISNHLYFYWYRQILGQKVEFLVSFYNNEISEKSEIFDDQFSVERPDGSNFTLKIRSTKLEDSAMYFCASSASGGIGYEQYFGPGTRLTVT.

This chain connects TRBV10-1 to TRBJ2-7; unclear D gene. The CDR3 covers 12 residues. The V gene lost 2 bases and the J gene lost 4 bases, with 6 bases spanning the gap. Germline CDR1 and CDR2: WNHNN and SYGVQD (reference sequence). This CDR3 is CASSEGSYEQYF. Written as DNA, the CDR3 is TGCGCCAGCAGTGAGGGAAGTTACGAGCAGTACTTC.

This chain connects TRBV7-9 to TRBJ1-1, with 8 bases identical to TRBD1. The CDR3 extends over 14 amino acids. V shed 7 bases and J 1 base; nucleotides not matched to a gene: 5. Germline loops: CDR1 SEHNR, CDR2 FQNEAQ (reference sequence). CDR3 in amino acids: CASTRDRPNTEAFF. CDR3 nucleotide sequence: TGTGCCAGCACCCGGGACAGGCCGAACACTGAAGCTTTCTTT.

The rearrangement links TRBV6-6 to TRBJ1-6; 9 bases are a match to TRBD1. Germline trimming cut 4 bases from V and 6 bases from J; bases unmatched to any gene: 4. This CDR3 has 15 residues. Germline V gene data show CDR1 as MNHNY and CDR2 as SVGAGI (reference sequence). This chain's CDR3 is CASSWATGGNSPLHF. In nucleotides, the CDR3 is TGTGCCAGCAGTTGGGCGACAGGGGGTAATTCACCCCTCCACTTT.

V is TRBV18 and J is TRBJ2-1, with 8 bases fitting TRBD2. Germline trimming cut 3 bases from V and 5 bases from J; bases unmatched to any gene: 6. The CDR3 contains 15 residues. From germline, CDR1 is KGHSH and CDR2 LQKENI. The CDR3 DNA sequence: TGTGCCAGCTCACCTCCGGGGGGGGCAAACAATGAGCAGTTCTTC. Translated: CASSPPGGANNEQFF. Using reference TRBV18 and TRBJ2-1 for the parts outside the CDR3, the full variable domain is NAGVMQNPRHLVRRRGQEARLRCSPMKGHSHVYWYRQLPEEGLKFMVYLQKENIIDESGMPKERFSAEFPKEGPSILRIQQVVRGDSAAYFCASSPPGGANNEQFFGPGTRLTVL.

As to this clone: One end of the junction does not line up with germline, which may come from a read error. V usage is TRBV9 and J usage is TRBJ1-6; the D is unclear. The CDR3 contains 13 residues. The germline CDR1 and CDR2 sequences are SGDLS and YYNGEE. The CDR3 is CASSPRPGSHPNF. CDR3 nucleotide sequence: TGTGCCAGCAGCCCCCGACCTGGTTCGCACCCTAACTTT.